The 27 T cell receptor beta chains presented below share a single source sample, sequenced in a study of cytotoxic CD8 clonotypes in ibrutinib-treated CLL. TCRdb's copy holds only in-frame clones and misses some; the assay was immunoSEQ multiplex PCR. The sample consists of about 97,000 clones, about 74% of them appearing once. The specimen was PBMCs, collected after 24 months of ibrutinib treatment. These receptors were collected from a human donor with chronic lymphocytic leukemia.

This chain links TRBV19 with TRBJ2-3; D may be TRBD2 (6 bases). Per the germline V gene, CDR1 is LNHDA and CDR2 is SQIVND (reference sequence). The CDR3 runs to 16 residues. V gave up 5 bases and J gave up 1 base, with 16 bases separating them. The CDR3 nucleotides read TGTGCCAGTAGTCTAGTTGGGACGGGAGGCACAGATACGCAGTATTTT. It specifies CASSLVGTGGTDTQYF.

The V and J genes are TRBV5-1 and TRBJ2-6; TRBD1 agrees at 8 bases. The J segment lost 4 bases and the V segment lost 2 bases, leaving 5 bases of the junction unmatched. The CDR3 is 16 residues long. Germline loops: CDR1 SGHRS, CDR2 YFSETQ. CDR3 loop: CASSFQGAPGANVLTF. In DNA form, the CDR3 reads TGCGCCAGCAGCTTTCAGGGGGCGCCCGGGGCCAACGTCCTGACTTTC.

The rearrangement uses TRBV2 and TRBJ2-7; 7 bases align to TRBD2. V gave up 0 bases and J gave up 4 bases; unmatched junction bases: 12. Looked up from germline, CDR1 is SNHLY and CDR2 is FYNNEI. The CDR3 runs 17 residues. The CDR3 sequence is CASSEAVLGGSLYEQYF. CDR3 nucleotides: TGTGCCAGCAGTGAAGCGGTCCTCGGCGGGAGCTTGTACGAGCAGTACTTC.

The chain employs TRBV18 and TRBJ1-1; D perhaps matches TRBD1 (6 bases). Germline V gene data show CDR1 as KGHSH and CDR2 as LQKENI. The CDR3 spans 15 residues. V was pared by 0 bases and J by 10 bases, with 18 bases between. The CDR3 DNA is TGTGCCAGCTCACCACCGGTAGTGACAGGTACACGAGCTTTCTTT. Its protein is CASSPPVVTGTRAFF.

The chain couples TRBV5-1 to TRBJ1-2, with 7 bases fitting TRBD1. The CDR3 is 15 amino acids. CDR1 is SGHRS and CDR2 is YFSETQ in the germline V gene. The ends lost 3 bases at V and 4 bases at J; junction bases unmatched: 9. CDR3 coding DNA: TGCGCCAGCAGCTCAACAGGGGCAGTATTCTATGGCTACACCTTC. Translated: CASSSTGAVFYGYTF.

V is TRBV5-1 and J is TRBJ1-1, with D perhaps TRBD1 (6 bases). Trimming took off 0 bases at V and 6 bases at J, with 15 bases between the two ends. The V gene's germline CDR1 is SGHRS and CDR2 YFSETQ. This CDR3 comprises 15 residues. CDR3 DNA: TGCGCCAGCAGCTTGGCGCCAGGGGTTGAACCTGAAGCTTTCTTT. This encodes CASSLAPGVEPEAFF.

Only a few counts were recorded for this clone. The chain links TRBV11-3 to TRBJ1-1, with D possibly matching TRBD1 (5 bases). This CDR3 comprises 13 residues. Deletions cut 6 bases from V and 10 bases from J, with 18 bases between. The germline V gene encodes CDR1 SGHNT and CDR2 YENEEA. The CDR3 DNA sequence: TGTGCCAGCAGTCAATCCATTGGGGGTCGAGCTTTCTTT. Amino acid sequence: CASSQSIGGRAFF.

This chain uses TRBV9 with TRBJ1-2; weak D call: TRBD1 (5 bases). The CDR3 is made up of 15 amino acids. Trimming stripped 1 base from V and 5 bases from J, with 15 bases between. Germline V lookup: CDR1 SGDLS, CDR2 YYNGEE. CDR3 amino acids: CASSVTSGGRYGYTF. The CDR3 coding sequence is TGTGCCAGCAGCGTAACGAGCGGGGGAAGGTATGGCTACACCTTC.

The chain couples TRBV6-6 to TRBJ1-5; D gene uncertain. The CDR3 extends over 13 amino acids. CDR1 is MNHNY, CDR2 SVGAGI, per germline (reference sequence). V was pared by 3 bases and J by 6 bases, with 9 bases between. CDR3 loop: CASSYTTSQPQHF. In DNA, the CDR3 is TGTGCCAGCAGTTATACGACAAGTCAGCCCCAGCATTTT.

The chain's CDR3 is CASSLEVSRVGYEQYF. In DNA, the CDR3 is TGTGCCAGCAGCTTGGAGGTCAGCCGAGTGGGCTACGAGCAGTACTTC. This rearrangement joins TRBV5-4 to TRBJ2-7, with no clear D. The CDR3 is 16 residues long. V lost 0 bases and J 3 bases, leaving 16 bases between the germline ends. Germline V lookup: CDR1 SGHNT, CDR2 YYREEE (reference sequence).

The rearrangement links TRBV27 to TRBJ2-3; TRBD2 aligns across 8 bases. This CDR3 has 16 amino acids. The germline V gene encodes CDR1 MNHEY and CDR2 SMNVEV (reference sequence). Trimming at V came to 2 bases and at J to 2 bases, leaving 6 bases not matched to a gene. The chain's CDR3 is CASSLGPAGDTDTQYF. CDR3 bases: TGTGCCAGCAGTTTAGGCCCAGCGGGAGACACAGATACGCAGTATTTT.

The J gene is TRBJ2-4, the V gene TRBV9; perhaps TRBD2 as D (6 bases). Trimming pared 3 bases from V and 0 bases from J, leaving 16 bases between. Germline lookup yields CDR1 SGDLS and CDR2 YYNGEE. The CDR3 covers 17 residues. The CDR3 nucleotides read TGTGCCAGCAGCGAATCTAGCGCAAAACTAGCCAAAAACATTCAGTACTTC. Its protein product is CASSESSAKLAKNIQYF.

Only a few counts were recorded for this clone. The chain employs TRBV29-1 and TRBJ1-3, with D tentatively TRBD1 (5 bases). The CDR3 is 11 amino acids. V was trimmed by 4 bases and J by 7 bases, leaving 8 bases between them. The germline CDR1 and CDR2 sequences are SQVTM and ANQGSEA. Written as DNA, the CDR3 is TGCAGCGTTGGCGGGGGGAACACCATATATTTT. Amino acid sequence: CSVGGGNTIYF.

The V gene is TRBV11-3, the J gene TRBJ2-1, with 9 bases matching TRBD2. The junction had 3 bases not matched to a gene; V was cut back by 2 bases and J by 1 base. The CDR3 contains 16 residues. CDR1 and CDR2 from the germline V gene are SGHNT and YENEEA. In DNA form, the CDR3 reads TGTGCCAGCAGCTTACTGAGCGGGGGGTCCTACAATGAGCAGTTCTTC. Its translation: CASSLLSGGSYNEQFF.

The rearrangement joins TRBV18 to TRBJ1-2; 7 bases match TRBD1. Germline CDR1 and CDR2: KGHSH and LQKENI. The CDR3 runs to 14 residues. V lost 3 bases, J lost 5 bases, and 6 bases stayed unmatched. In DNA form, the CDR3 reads TGTGCCAGCTCACCTGGCTTACAGGGGTATGGCTACACCTTC. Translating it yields CASSPGLQGYGYTF.

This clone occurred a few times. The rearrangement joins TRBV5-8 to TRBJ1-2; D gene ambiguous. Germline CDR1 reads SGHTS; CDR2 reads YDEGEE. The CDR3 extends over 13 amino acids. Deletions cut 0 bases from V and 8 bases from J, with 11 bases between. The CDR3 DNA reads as TGTGCCAGCAGCTTGGACTGGACGACGGGCTACACCTTC. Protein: CASSLDWTTGYTF. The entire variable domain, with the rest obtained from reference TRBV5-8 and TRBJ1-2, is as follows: EAGVTQSPTHLIKTRGQQATLRCSPISGHTSVYWYQQALGLGLQFLLWYDEGEERNRGNFPPRFSGRQFPNYSSELNVNALELEDSALYLCASSLDWTTGYTFGSGTRLTVV.

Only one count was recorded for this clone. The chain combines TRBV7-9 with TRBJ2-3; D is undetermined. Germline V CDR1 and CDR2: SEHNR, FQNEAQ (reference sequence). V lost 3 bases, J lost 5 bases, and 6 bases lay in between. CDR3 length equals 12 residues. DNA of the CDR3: TGTGCCAGCAGCTTGCTCCTAGATACGCAGTATTTT. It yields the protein CASSLLLDTQYF.

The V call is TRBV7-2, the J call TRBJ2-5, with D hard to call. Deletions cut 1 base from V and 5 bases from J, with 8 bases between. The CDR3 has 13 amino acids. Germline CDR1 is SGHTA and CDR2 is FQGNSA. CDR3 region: CASSLVGPETQYF. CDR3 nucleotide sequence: TGTGCCAGCAGCTTAGTTGGGCCGGAGACCCAGTACTTC.

The CDR3 DNA follows: TGTGCCAGTAGTTGGGCGGGACCGATCTATACGCAGTATTTT. Its protein is CASSWAGPIYTQYF. The genes are TRBV19 and TRBJ2-3, with a tentative D call TRBD2 (6 bases). The germline gives CDR1 LNHDA, CDR2 SQIVND (reference sequence). V was shortened by 5 bases and J by 7 bases, with 16 bases between the two germline ends. CDR3 size: 14 residues. Drawing the rest from reference TRBV19 and TRBJ2-3, the complete variable domain is DGGITQSPKYLFRKEGQNVTLSCEQNLNHDAMYWYRQDPGQGLRLIYYSQIVNDFQKGDIAEGYSVSREKKESFPLTVTSAQKNPTAFYLCASSWAGPIYTQYFGPGTRLTVL.

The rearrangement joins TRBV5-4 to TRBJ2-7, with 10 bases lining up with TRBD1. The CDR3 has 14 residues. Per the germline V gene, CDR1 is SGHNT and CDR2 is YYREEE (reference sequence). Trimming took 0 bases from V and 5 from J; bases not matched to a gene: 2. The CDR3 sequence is CASSLEDRGDEQYF. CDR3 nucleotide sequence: TGTGCCAGCAGCTTGGAGGACAGGGGGGACGAGCAGTACTTC.

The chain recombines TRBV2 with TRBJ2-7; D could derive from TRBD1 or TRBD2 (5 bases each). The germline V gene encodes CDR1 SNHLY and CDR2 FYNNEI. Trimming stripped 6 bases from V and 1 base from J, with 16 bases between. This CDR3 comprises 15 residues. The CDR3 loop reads CASRRDGFTSYEQYF. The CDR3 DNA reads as TGTGCCAGCAGACGGGACGGATTTACATCCTACGAGCAGTACTTC.

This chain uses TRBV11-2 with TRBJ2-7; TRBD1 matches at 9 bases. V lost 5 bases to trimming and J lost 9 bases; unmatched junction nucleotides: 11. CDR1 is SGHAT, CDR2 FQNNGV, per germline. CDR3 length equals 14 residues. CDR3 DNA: TGTGCCAGCAGCGAGGGACAGGGATTTAACGGGCAGTACTTC. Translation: CASSEGQGFNGQYF. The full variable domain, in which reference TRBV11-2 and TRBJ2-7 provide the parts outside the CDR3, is EAGVAQSPRYKIIEKRQSVAFWCNPISGHATLYWYQQILGQGPKLLIQFQNNGVVDDSQLPKDRFSAERLKGVDSTLKIQPAKLEDSAVYLCASSEGQGFNGQYFGPGTRLTVT.

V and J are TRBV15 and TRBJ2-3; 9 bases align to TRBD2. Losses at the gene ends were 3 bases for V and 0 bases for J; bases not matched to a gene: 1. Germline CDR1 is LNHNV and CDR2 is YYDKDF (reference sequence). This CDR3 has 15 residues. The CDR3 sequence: CATSRAGGSTDTQYF. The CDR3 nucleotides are TGTGCCACCAGCAGGGCGGGAGGGAGCACAGATACGCAGTATTTT.

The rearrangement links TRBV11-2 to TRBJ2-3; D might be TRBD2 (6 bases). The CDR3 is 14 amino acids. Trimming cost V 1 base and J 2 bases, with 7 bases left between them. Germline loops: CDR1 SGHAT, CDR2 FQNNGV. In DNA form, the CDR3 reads TGTGCCAGCAGCTTAGGCGGGATCACAGATACGCAGTATTTT. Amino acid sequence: CASSLGGITDTQYF.

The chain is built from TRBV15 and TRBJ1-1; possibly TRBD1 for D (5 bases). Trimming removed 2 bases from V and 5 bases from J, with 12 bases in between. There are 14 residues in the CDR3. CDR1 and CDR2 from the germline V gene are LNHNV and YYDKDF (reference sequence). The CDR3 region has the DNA TGTGCCACCAGCAGATCCGGACACGCTACTGAAGCTTTCTTT. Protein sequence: CATSRSGHATEAFF.

The CDR3 sequence: CATSRVNGNTEAFF. In nucleotides, the CDR3 is TGTGCCACCAGCAGAGTTAACGGGAACACTGAAGCTTTCTTT. J is TRBJ1-1 and V is TRBV15, with unresolved D. The CDR3 loop spans 14 amino acids. Deletions cut 1 base from V and 1 base from J, with 7 bases between. CDR1 and CDR2 from the germline V gene are LNHNV and YYDKDF (reference sequence).

The CDR3 here is CASSLRSLGTGNTEAFF. The CDR3 DNA reads TGTGCCAGCAGTTTAAGAAGCTTGGGGACAGGGAACACTGAAGCTTTCTTT. The chain carries TRBV27 and TRBJ1-1, with TRBD1 matching 8 bases. Germline CDR1 MNHEY, CDR2 SMNVEV (reference sequence). This CDR3 comprises 17 residues. Trimming cost V 2 bases and J 1 base; bases outside gene matches: 9.